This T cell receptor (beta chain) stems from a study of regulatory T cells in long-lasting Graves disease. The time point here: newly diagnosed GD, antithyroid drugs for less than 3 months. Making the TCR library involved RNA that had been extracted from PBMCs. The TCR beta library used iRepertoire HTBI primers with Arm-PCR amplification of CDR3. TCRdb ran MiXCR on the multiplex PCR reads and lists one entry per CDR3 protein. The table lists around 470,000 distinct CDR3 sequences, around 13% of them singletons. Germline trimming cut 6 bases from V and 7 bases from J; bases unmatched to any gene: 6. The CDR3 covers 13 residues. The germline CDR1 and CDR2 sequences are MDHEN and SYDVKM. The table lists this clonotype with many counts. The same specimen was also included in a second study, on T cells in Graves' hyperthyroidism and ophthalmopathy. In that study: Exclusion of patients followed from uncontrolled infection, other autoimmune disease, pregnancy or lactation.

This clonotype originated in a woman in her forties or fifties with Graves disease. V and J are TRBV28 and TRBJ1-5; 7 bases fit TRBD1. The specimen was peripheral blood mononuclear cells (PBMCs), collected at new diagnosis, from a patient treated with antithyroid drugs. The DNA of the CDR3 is TGTGCCAGCAGGACAGGGATTGGGCAGCCCCAGCATTTT. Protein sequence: CASRTGIGQPQHF.